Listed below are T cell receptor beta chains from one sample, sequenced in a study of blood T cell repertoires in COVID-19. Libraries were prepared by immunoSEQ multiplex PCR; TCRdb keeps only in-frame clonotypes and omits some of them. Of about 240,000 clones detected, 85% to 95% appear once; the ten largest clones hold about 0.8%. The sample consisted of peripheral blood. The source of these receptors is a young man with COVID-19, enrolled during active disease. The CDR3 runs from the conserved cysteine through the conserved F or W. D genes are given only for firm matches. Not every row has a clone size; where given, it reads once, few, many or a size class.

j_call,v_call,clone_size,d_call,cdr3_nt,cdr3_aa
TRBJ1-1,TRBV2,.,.,TGTGCCAGCAGTGCAAGCAAAAACACTGAAGCTTTCTTT,CASSASKNTEAFF
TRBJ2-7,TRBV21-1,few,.,TGTGCCAGCAGCAAAGTCCGGGACAGGCCAAAAGGGGAGGACTTC,CASSKVRDRPKGEDF
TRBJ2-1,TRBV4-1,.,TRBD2,TGCGCCAGCAGCCAGGGACTAGCGGGGCAAAACCCCTACAATGAGCAGTTCTTC,CASSQGLAGQNPYNEQFF
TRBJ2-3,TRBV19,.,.,TGTGCCAGTAGTATAGGTGGGGGGACGAAACCAGATACGCAGTATTTT,CASSIGGGTKPDTQYF
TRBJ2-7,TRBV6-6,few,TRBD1,TGTGCCAGCAGTAGGGACAGGGGCCATCACTCCTACGAGCAGTACTTC,CASSRDRGHHSYEQYF
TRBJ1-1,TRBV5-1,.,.,TGCGCCAGCAGCTTGGATTTCAGGGGCAGGAACACTGAAGCTTTCTTT,CASSLDFRGRNTEAFF
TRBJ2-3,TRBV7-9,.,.,TGTGCCAGCAGATCTAGGACAAGGCTTCGGGATACGCAGTATTTT,CASRSRTRLRDTQYF
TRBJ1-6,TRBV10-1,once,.,TGCGCCAATCCGGGACAAGATAATTCACCCCTCCACTTT,CANPGQDNSPLHF
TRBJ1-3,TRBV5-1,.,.,TGCGCCAGCAGCTTGGACAGTATCATTTCTAACACCATATATTTT,CASSLDSIISNTIYF
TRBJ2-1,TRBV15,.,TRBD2,TGTGCCACCAGCAGAGATTGGGGCGGGGGTGCCTACAATGAGCAGTTCTTC,CATSRDWGGGAYNEQFF
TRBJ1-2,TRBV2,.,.,TGTGCCAGCAGTGGGCAGGGGAACTATGGCTACACCTTC,CASSGQGNYGYTF